The text below deals with one T cell receptor (beta chain). Its antigen is still unknown. The sample comes from a study of T cells in localized non-small cell lung cancer. General study points: Greater blood T cell density accompanied longer overall survival. Tumor showed lower T cell clonality than uninvolved adjacent lung, where it was highest. There were a median 57 of the top 100 tumor clones appearing in adjacent lung.

The V gene's germline CDR1 is SSHAT and CDR2 FNYEAQ (reference sequence). V lost 4 bases and J 2 bases, leaving 12 bases between the germline ends. The CDR3 loop spans 14 amino acids. Generated by immunoSEQ multiplex PCR, the TCRdb table keeps only in-frame clones and is missing some. The sample yields about 43,000 clones, around nine tenths seen once. Sequenced here: PBMCs, sampled before any cancer treatment. The TCR comes from a woman aged 35 to 70 with stage II lung adenocarcinoma. The J gene is TRBJ2-7, the V gene TRBV7-7; tentatively, D is TRBD2 (6 bases). CDR3 coding DNA: TGTGCCAGCAGCTCCGTAGCGGCAGCCTACGAGCAGTACTTC. Translation gives CASSSVAAAYEQYF.